This TCR beta chain was sequenced for a study of blood T cell repertoires in COVID-19. Looking at the study overall: T cells, B-cell-depleted T cells, or PBMCs provided the cDNA or gDNA that served as material.

Generated by immunoSEQ multiplex PCR, the TCRdb table keeps only in-frame clones and is missing some. This table has more than 75,000 clones, 85% to 90% appearing once. The CDR3 has 12 residues. V lost 2 bases and J lost 10, with 11 bases in between. Germline V gene data show CDR1 as SQVTM and CDR2 as ANQGSEA. Sequences were obtained from peripheral blood. The chain carries TRBV29-1 and TRBJ1-4; D perhaps matches TRBD1 (5 bases). This TCR was sampled from a woman in her 70s with acute or convalescent COVID-19. The CDR3 sequence is CSVETREGKLFF. CDR3 coding DNA: TGCAGCGTTGAAACCAGGGAGGGAAAACTGTTTTTT.